This passage covers 5 T cell receptor beta chains from one sample sequenced in a study of blood T cell repertoires in COVID-19. Profiled with immunoSEQ multiplex PCR; TCRdb holds only in-frame clones, not every one. The table has tens of thousands of clones, roughly four fifths seen once. Sequencing was carried out using peripheral blood. Receptor source: a woman aged 80 or over with acute or convalescent COVID-19.

This clone has a handful of counts. The rearrangement links TRBV5-1 to TRBJ1-1; the D gene is possibly TRBD1 (5 bases). Trimming cost V 0 bases and J 2 bases, with 8 bases left between them. CDR3 length equals 14 residues. Germline CDR1 reads SGHRS; CDR2 reads YFSETQ. CDR3 coding DNA: TGCGCCAGCAGCTTGGTAGGGGAAAACACTGAAGCTTTCTTT. This translates into CASSLVGENTEAFF.

This clone was seen a handful of times. V is TRBV9 and J is TRBJ2-7, with D possibly TRBD1 on 5 matching bases. The germline gives CDR1 SGDLS, CDR2 YYNGEE. V lost 0 bases to trimming and J lost 2 bases, with 9 bases between them. The CDR3 runs 14 residues. The CDR3 here is CASSVGRATYEQYF. CDR3 sequence (DNA): TGTGCCAGCAGCGTAGGCAGGGCCACCTACGAGCAGTACTTC.

CDR3 residues: CASSYGQNGYTF. The CDR3 region has the DNA TGTGCCAGCAGTTACGGGCAGAATGGCTACACCTTC. The chain is built from TRBV6-5 and TRBJ1-2; no firm D call. There are 12 residues in the CDR3. Germline CDR1 and CDR2: MNHEY and SVGAGI. Trimming stripped 2 bases from V and 6 bases from J, with 7 bases between.

The CDR3 sequence is CASGQGGNQPQHF. DNA for the CDR3: TGTGCCAGTGGACAGGGAGGCAATCAGCCCCAGCATTTT. V gene TRBV7-2 combines with J gene TRBJ1-5, with 8 bases fitting TRBD1. Trimming at V came to 9 bases and at J to 2 bases, leaving 3 bases not matched to a gene. The germline gives CDR1 SGHTA, CDR2 FQGNSA. The CDR3 has 13 residues.

This sequence joins TRBV19 and TRBJ2-1; no firm D call. Trimming cost V 7 bases and J 4 bases, with 14 bases left between them. The CDR3 length is 14 residues. Looked up from germline, CDR1 is LNHDA and CDR2 is SQIVND (reference sequence). The CDR3 coding sequence is TGTGCCAGTACGGTGGAGATCGGATACAATGAGCAGTTCTTC. Encoded protein: CASTVEIGYNEQFF. Looking up the rest from reference TRBV19 and TRBJ2-1 gives the full variable domain: DGGITQSPKYLFRKEGQNVTLSCEQNLNHDAMYWYRQDPGQGLRLIYYSQIVNDFQKGDIAEGYSVSREKKESFPLTVTSAQKNPTAFYLCASTVEIGYNEQFFGPGTRLTVL.